This entry lists 15 T cell receptor beta chains sequenced from one sample in a study of cytomegalovirus exposure and HLA in healthy donors. The PCR used 60 Vbeta and 13 Jbeta primers. The table came from immunoSEQ multiplex PCR; TCRdb's copy has only in-frame clones and leaves some out. This sample has more than 150,000 clones, with approximately 73% found just once. Sample: PBMCs. The receptors were gathered from a woman in her thirties in good health and CMV-seropositive.

The chain links TRBV4-1 to TRBJ2-7, with D possibly TRBD2 on 7 matching bases. CDR3 size: 16 residues. Trimming shortened V by 1 base and J by 1 base, and 14 bases separated the two germline ends. From germline, CDR1 is MGHRA and CDR2 YSYEKL. CDR3 amino acids: CASSQVNRGASYEQYF. The CDR3 nucleotides read TGCGCCAGCAGCCAAGTAAACCGGGGGGCTTCCTACGAGCAGTACTTC.

The chain uses TRBV9 and TRBJ2-5; tentatively, D is TRBD1 (5 bases). V lost 4 bases and J 6 bases, leaving 19 bases between the germline ends. The CDR3 covers 15 residues. Looked up from germline, CDR1 is SGDLS and CDR2 is YYNGEE. The CDR3 sequence: CASSPRAGSEKTQYF. DNA of the CDR3: TGTGCCAGCAGCCCCCGTGCAGGGTCGGAAAAGACCCAGTACTTC.

The chain recombines TRBV5-1 with TRBJ1-5; D is unresolved. Germline assignment: CDR1 SGHRS and CDR2 YFSETQ. The CDR3 runs 13 residues. V lost 0 bases, J lost 5 bases, and 6 bases lay in between. CDR3 sequence (DNA): TGCGCCAGCAGCTTGGGGGGAGATCAGCCCCAGCATTTT. This gives the protein CASSLGGDQPQHF.

The gene calls are TRBV28 and TRBJ1-2; TRBD1 is a possible D gene (6 bases). With 2 bases removed from V and 2 bases from J, the gap between germline ends came to 12 bases. Germline CDR1 reads MDHEN; CDR2 reads SYDVKM. This CDR3 comprises 15 residues. The CDR3 loop reads CASSLMGAVNYGYTF. The CDR3 DNA reads as TGTGCCAGCAGTTTAATGGGGGCAGTGAACTATGGCTACACCTTC.

The CDR3 reads CASSLGTSGTYEQYF. CDR3 bases: TGTGCCAGCAGTCTTGGGACTAGCGGGACCTACGAGCAGTACTTC. This chain links TRBV6-1 with TRBJ2-7, with 13 bases matching TRBD2. J gave up 2 bases and V 5 bases, and 3 bases lay outside the gene matches. The germline V gene has CDR1 MNHNS and CDR2 SASEGT. The CDR3 runs to 15 residues.

This clone was counted between two and nine times. The gene calls are TRBV6-5 and TRBJ1-5; the D is unclear. Trimming took 5 bases from V and 8 from J, leaving 13 bases between them. CDR1 is MNHEY, CDR2 SVGAGI, per germline. CDR3 length: 13 amino acids. The chain's CDR3 is CASSDPTQEPQHF. DNA for the CDR3: TGTGCCAGCAGTGACCCTACCCAGGAGCCCCAGCATTTT.

This clone was observed once. The chain links TRBV30 to TRBJ2-5; 9 bases align to TRBD1. V gave up 5 bases and J gave up 9 bases; unmatched junction bases: 16. Germline V gene lookup returns CDR1 GTSNPN and CDR2 SVGIG (reference sequence). This CDR3 has 15 residues. The CDR3 is CAWGRLGQGAGSQYF. The CDR3 bases are TGTGCCTGGGGGCGGCTGGGACAGGGAGCGGGGTCCCAGTACTTC.

The chain uses TRBV28 and TRBJ2-1; D gene ambiguous. Trimming pared 4 bases from V and 2 bases from J, leaving 9 bases between. Germline V gives CDR1 MDHEN, CDR2 SYDVKM. The CDR3 spans 14 residues. The CDR3 DNA is TGTGCCAGCAGTTCACCCCCAGCCTACAATGAGCAGTTCTTC. It specifies CASSSPPAYNEQFF.

V and J are TRBV28 and TRBJ1-6; 7 nucleotides align to TRBD1. Germline CDR1 MDHEN, CDR2 SYDVKM. V trimming: 4 bases; J trimming: 6 bases; junction bases outside the gene matches: 6. The CDR3 sequence is 15 residues long. For the CDR3, the DNA is TGTGCCAGCAGTTCTAGCGGGACAGCTAATTCACCCCTCCACTTT. Amino acid sequence: CASSSSGTANSPLHF.

The J gene is TRBJ2-3, the V gene TRBV30, with TRBD2 matching over 7 bases. The CDR3 runs to 12 residues. The junction had 3 bases not matched to a gene; V was cut back by 5 bases and J by 4 bases. Looked up from germline, CDR1 is GTSNPN and CDR2 is SVGIG (reference sequence). This CDR3 reads CAWGTSADTQYF. The CDR3 nucleotides are TGTGCCTGGGGTACTAGCGCAGATACGCAGTATTTT. Full variable domain (remainder filled in from reference TRBV30 and TRBJ2-3): SQTIHQWPATLVQPVGSPLSLECTVEGTSNPNLYWYRQAAGRGLQLLFYSVGIGQISSEVPQNLSASRPQDRQFILSSKKLLLSDSGFYLCAWGTSADTQYFGPGTRLTVL.

The genes are TRBV5-1 and TRBJ2-7; TRBD2 matches 11 bases. The CDR3 consists of 15 residues. V shed 6 bases and J 6 bases; nucleotides not matched to a gene: 11. CDR1 and CDR2 from the germline V gene are SGHRS and YFSETQ. The CDR3 spells CASKQFGTSGLEQYF. CDR3 nucleotides: TGCGCCAGCAAGCAATTTGGGACTAGCGGTCTCGAGCAGTACTTC.

This chain connects TRBV13 to TRBJ1-1; TRBD1 aligns across 7 bases. Germline V CDR1 and CDR2: PRHDT, FYEKMQ (reference sequence). The length of the CDR3 is 15 residues. Trimming took 1 base from V and 5 from J; bases not matched to a gene: 7. CDR3 sequence (DNA): TGTGCCAGCAGCTTAGAGAGGGGGCTGAGGACTGAAGCTTTCTTT. It encodes CASSLERGLRTEAFF.

This clone showed up just a few times. The rearrangement links TRBV11-2 to TRBJ2-7; D may be TRBD2 (5 bases). The CDR3 extends over 12 amino acids. Trimming took 7 bases from V and 5 from J, leaving 12 bases between them. CDR1 is SGHAT, CDR2 FQNNGV, per germline. CDR3 loop: CASIRYGDEQYF. CDR3 DNA: TGTGCCAGCATTCGTTACGGGGACGAGCAGTACTTC.

This clone was counted between two and nine times. The chain's CDR3 is CASSPGTGSYEQYF. The DNA of the CDR3 is TGTGCCAGCAGTCCCGGGACAGGCTCCTACGAGCAGTACTTC. The V gene is TRBV7-7, the J gene TRBJ2-7; 8 nucleotides agree with TRBD1. This CDR3 spans 14 amino acids. CDR1 is SSHAT and CDR2 is FNYEAQ in the germline V gene (reference sequence). V shed 6 bases, J shed 0 bases, and the junction held 4 bases outside the gene matches.

The chain recombines TRBV19 with TRBJ1-2; D ambiguous. V lost 0 bases, J lost 2 bases, and 10 bases lay in between. This CDR3 contains 15 residues. Germline V lookup: CDR1 LNHDA, CDR2 SQIVND (reference sequence). CDR3 sequence (DNA): TGTGCCAGTAGTATAGAACGAGGGCGGAACTATGGCTACACCTTC. Translation: CASSIERGRNYGYTF.